Presented here are 18 T cell receptor beta chains from one specimen sequenced in a study of T cell repertoires in cytomegalovirus infection. TCRdb itself ran the reads through MiXCR, one entry per CDR3 protein. The sample holds approximately 700,000 distinct CDR3 sequences, 35% seen once. The specimen sequenced was PBMCs. These receptor sequences come from a human donor in good health (CMV status not recorded). Some clones in this sample may be carry-over from other donors' samples.

A remark on this clonotype: The DNA is omitted, as the CDR3 cannot be located on it reliably, and the CDR3 follows TCRdb's listing. V usage is TRBV28 and J usage is TRBJ2-1; TRBD2, the table's D call, lacks a check against the DNA. Germline V gene data show CDR1 as MDHEN and CDR2 as SYDVKM. Inclusive of both ends, the CDR3 amounts to 18 amino acids. The CDR3 region is CASSSSREGRSSYNEQFF.

This clonotype showed up just a few times. This sequence joins TRBV2 and TRBJ2-7; 9 nucleotides align to TRBD2. V shed 5 bases and J 3 bases; nucleotides not matched to a gene: 8. Germline lookup yields CDR1 SNHLY and CDR2 FYNNEI. The CDR3 has 15 residues. The CDR3 bases are TGTGCCAGCAGTCTTAGCGGGAGCAGGCACTACGAGCAGTACTTC. Its protein product is CASSLSGSRHYEQYF.

This clonotype has only a few counts. The J gene is TRBJ1-1, the V gene TRBV4-1; D may be TRBD1 (6 bases). The V end was cut by 0 bases, the J end by 3 bases, with 11 bases between. Germline V lookup: CDR1 MGHRA, CDR2 YSYEKL. The CDR3 is made up of 15 amino acids. The CDR3 here is CASSQEGGGHTEAFF. The CDR3 DNA reads TGCGCCAGCAGCCAAGAAGGGGGAGGTCACACTGAAGCTTTCTTT.

This clonotype has more than one count but fewer than ten. The chain couples TRBV12-3 or TRBV12-4 to TRBJ1-2; 8 positions agree with TRBD1. This CDR3 region has 15 residues. Losses at the gene ends were 5 bases for V and 5 bases for J; bases not matched to a gene: 10. The CDR3 region has the DNA TGTGCCAGCAGTCAAGACAGGACAGGGAGATATGGCTACACCTTC. Translating gives CASSQDRTGRYGYTF.

This clonotype was observed a handful of times. The chain is built from TRBV10-2 and TRBJ1-1; D is possibly TRBD1 (6 bases). Germline CDR1 is WSHSY and CDR2 is SAAADI. The CDR3 is 15 amino acids. V was shortened by 8 bases and J by 4 bases, with 20 bases between the two germline ends. This CDR3 is CASANRGDWLTEAFF. The CDR3 nucleotides are TGCGCCAGCGCCAATAGGGGGGATTGGCTCACTGAAGCTTTCTTT.

V usage is TRBV19 and J usage is TRBJ2-1; 10 nucleotides match TRBD2. V trimming: 1 base; J trimming: 2 bases; junction bases outside the gene matches: 2. This CDR3 is built from 16 residues. Germline CDR1 and CDR2: LNHDA and SQIVND (reference sequence). The CDR3 sequence is CASSIVLAGAYNEQFF. Here the CDR3 DNA reads TGTGCCAGTAGTATAGTTCTAGCGGGAGCCTACAATGAGCAGTTCTTC. The full variable domain, in which reference TRBV19 and TRBJ2-1 provide the parts outside the CDR3, is DGGITQSPKYLFRKEGQNVTLSCEQNLNHDAMYWYRQDPGQGLRLIYYSQIVNDFQKGDIAEGYSVSREKKESFPLTVTSAQKNPTAFYLCASSIVLAGAYNEQFFGPGTRLTVL.

This clonotype was seen repeatedly, ten times or more. The CDR3 bases are TGTGCCAGCAGCTTAGCCGGACAGGGAGGCTATGGCTACACCTTC. The encoded protein is CASSLAGQGGYGYTF. This sequence joins TRBV7-2 and TRBJ1-2; 8 nucleotides agree with TRBD1. Per germline, CDR1 SGHTA and CDR2 FQGNSA. This CDR3 spans 15 amino acids. V shed 0 bases, J shed 4 bases, and the junction held 4 bases outside the gene matches.

This chain's CDR3 is CASRSFAGYNNEQFF. The CDR3 bases are TGCGCCAGCAGATCCTTTGCGGGATATAACAATGAGCAGTTCTTC. The chain has TRBV4-1 and TRBJ2-1, with D perhaps TRBD2 (6 bases). The V end lost 6 bases, the J end lost 5 bases, and 17 bases lay between the germline ends. CDR1 and CDR2 from the germline V gene are MGHRA and YSYEKL. The CDR3 loop spans 15 amino acids.

This clonotype was recorded a few times. The chain has TRBV19 and TRBJ1-1; 9 bases map to TRBD1. The CDR3 covers 16 residues. CDR1 LNHDA and CDR2 SQIVND come from the germline V gene (reference sequence). V lost 7 bases, J lost 1 base, and 10 bases stayed unmatched. CDR3 DNA sequence: TGTGCCAGTACCTCATCTCCGGGACAGGGGAACACTGAAGCTTTCTTT. It is translated as CASTSSPGQGNTEAFF.

As DNA, the CDR3 is TGTGCCAGCAGCTATGGGGACAGCCGGAATGAGCAGTTCTTC. Protein: CASSYGDSRNEQFF. The J gene is TRBJ2-1, the V gene TRBV28, with 7 bases identical to TRBD1. Germline assignment: CDR1 MDHEN and CDR2 SYDVKM. The CDR3 is 14 amino acids. Trimming cost V 6 bases and J 7 bases; bases outside gene matches: 9.

The chain couples TRBV28 to TRBJ1-5, with D maybe TRBD1 (5 bases). The CDR3 is 17 residues long. V was shortened by 2 bases and J by 1 base, with 15 bases between the two germline ends. Germline CDR1 reads MDHEN; CDR2 reads SYDVKM. In DNA form, the CDR3 reads TGTGCCAGCAGTTTAACCAGAAGGGGTGTGAGCAATCAGCCCCAGCATTTT. The encoded protein is CASSLTRRGVSNQPQHF.

J is TRBJ2-5 and V is TRBV6-1; D is perhaps TRBD2 (7 bases). Germline loops: CDR1 MNHNS, CDR2 SASEGT. The CDR3 has 15 amino acids. The V end lost 5 bases, the J end lost 2 bases, and 15 bases lay between the germline ends. CDR3 DNA sequence: TGTGCCAGCAGTTACGAAGGGGGGGGGCAAGAGACCCAGTACTTC. Translating it yields CASSYEGGGQETQYF.

V and J are TRBV7-6 and TRBJ2-5; TRBD2 is a possible D gene (5 bases). Germline CDR1 SGHVS, CDR2 FNYEAQ. CDR3 length: 13 residues. The CDR3 DNA is TGTTCTAGCAGCTATTGTCTCCGAGAGACCCAGTACTTC. Encoded protein: CSSSYCLRETQYF.

This chain uses TRBV10-3 with TRBJ1-2; D is possibly TRBD1 (6 bases). With 6 bases removed from V and 8 bases from J, the gap between germline ends came to 13 bases. This CDR3 spans 12 amino acids. Germline CDR1 is ENHRY and CDR2 is SYGVKD. For the CDR3, the DNA is TGTGCCATCAGGTTGACAGGCGGAGGCTACACCTTC. Translating gives CAIRLTGGGYTF.

This clonotype showed up just a few times. The chain employs TRBV7-2 and TRBJ2-3, with TRBD1 identical over 9 bases. The CDR3 loop spans 18 amino acids. J lost 2 bases, V lost 1 base, and 10 bases had no gene match. Germline CDR1 reads SGHTA; CDR2 reads FQGNSA. In DNA, the CDR3 is TGTGCCAGCAGCTTAGTGGGGACAGGGATAGGGCTCACAGATACGCAGTATTTT. Protein: CASSLVGTGIGLTDTQYF.

The V call is TRBV11-3, the J call TRBJ2-2; a possible D gene is TRBD2 (5 bases). V was pared by 4 bases and J by 4 bases, with 16 bases between. The length of the CDR3 is 16 residues. CDR1 is SGHNT and CDR2 is YENEEA in the germline V gene. CDR3 residues: CASSSWKGDSTGELFF. The CDR3 DNA sequence: TGTGCCAGCAGCTCGTGGAAGGGAGATTCCACCGGGGAGCTGTTTTTT.

The chain uses TRBV6-1 and TRBJ1-5; D remains unclear. CDR1 and CDR2 from the germline V gene are MNHNS and SASEGT. The CDR3 extends over 14 amino acids. The ends were cut back, 5 bases at V and 2 bases at J, with 10 bases in the middle. CDR3 residues: CASSTVSGNQPQHF. The CDR3 coding sequence is TGTGCCAGCAGTACAGTGTCCGGCAATCAGCCCCAGCATTTT.

The J gene is TRBJ1-2, the V gene TRBV29-1; D unclear. This CDR3 comprises 14 residues. The germline V and J ends were trimmed by 1 base and 2 bases, with 11 bases remaining between them. The V gene's germline CDR1 is SQVTM and CDR2 ANQGSEA. CDR3: CSVEAGVSNYGYTF. The CDR3 DNA is TGCAGCGTTGAAGCGGGCGTATCAAACTATGGCTACACCTTC.